The 31 T cell receptor beta chains given below trace back to one sample, sequenced in a study of T cell repertoires in cytomegalovirus infection. Each CDR3 protein is one row after TCRdb ran MiXCR on the reads. Of hundreds of thousands of distinct CDR3 sequences listed, about 33% are singletons. Which antigens these TCRs recognize remains unknown. Material: cultured CD8+ T cells from PBMCs, obtained from culture after CMV antigen stimulation. Receptors originate from a human donor in good health (CMV status not recorded). Some clones in this sample may be carry-over from other donors' samples.

This clonotype was seen repeatedly, ten times or more. The gene calls are TRBV7-8 and TRBJ2-1; 7 nucleotides align to TRBD1. V lost 6 bases and J lost 5; bases outside the gene matches: 13. There are 16 residues in the CDR3. The germline gives CDR1 SGHVS, CDR2 FQNEAQ. The CDR3 DNA reads as TGTGCCAGCAGACCCCCAGGAAGGGGGCCGGACAATGAGCAGTTCTTC. Translation: CASRPPGRGPDNEQFF. Complete variable domain (other parts from reference TRBV7-8 and TRBJ2-1): GAGVSQSPRYKVAKRGQDVALRCDPISGHVSLFWYQQALGQGPEFLTYFQNEAQLDKSGLPSDRFFAERPEGSVSTLKIQRTQQEDSAVYLCASRPPGRGPDNEQFFGPGTRLTVL.

The chain joins TRBV7-9 to TRBJ1-2, with 8 bases lining up with TRBD1. The V gene end was trimmed by 8 bases and the J gene end by 4 bases; junction bases not matched to a gene: 9. Germline V gene sequence: CDR1 SEHNR, CDR2 FQNEAQ (reference sequence). CDR3 length: 14 residues. The CDR3 reads CASAGQGAFYGYTF. The DNA of the CDR3 is TGTGCCAGCGCAGGGCAGGGGGCTTTCTATGGCTACACCTTC.

V usage is TRBV5-6 and J usage is TRBJ2-7, with TRBD1 identical over 9 bases. The V gene's germline CDR1 is SGHDT and CDR2 YYEEEE. The V segment lost 5 bases and the J segment 3 bases; nucleotides outside the gene matches: 6. The CDR3 is 14 amino acids. The CDR3 sequence: CASSWDRDGYEQYF. The CDR3 DNA reads as TGTGCCAGCAGTTGGGACAGGGACGGCTACGAGCAGTACTTC.

This clonotype was recorded a few times. The chain combines TRBV6-1 with TRBJ1-1; D is uncertain. Germline-derived CDR1 and CDR2 are MNHNS and SASEGT. This CDR3 contains 13 residues. Trimming left V 1 base short and J 0 bases short, with 3 bases between. DNA for the CDR3: TGTGCCAGCAGTGAAGAGGTGAACACTGAAGCTTTCTTT. Its translation is CASSEEVNTEAFF.

In this sample, this clonotype turned up a few times. The chain links TRBV4-1 to TRBJ2-3, with no clear D. The germline V gene encodes CDR1 MGHRA and CDR2 YSYEKL. The V end was cut by 2 bases, the J end by 2 bases, with 11 bases between. The CDR3 is made up of 15 amino acids. The CDR3 is CASSQSMGFTDTQYF. CDR3 sequence (DNA): TGCGCCAGCAGCCAATCTATGGGGTTCACAGATACGCAGTATTTT.

The chain has TRBV6-6 and TRBJ1-6; the D is unclear. CDR3 length: 15 residues. Germline V CDR1 and CDR2: MNHNY, SVGAGI (reference sequence). V dropped 6 bases and J dropped 9 bases, with 18 bases sitting between them. The CDR3: CASSLGGEASSPLHF. The DNA of the CDR3 is TGTGCCAGCAGCCTCGGCGGGGAGGCCAGTTCACCCCTCCACTTT.

This rearrangement joins TRBV27 to TRBJ2-7; 12 bases are shared with TRBD2. CDR3 size: 15 residues. V shed 8 bases, J shed 3 bases, and the junction held 8 bases outside the gene matches. In germline, CDR1 is MNHEY, CDR2 SMNVEV (reference sequence). The CDR3 here is CASGRLAGENYEQYV. The CDR3 DNA reads TGTGCCAGCGGCCGACTAGCGGGGGAAAACTACGAGCAGTACGTC.

Note on this clonotype: A much bigger clone sits one base away, suggesting this may be a read error. The gene calls are TRBV7-2 and TRBJ2-3, with TRBD1 matching over 8 bases. J lost 6 bases, V lost 0 bases, and 8 bases had no gene match. This CDR3 is built from 16 residues. The germline V gene has CDR1 SGHTA and CDR2 FQGNSA. The CDR3 is CASSLAQGATRDTQYF. The CDR3 DNA reads TGTGCCAGCAGCTTAGCCCAGGGGGCCACTCGGGATACGCAGTATTTT.

This clonotype was detected many times. The chain has TRBV6-5 and TRBJ1-1; the D is unclear. Germline-derived CDR1 and CDR2 are MNHEY and SVGAGI. The ends were cut back, 2 bases at V and 3 bases at J, with 7 bases in the middle. The CDR3 is 13 amino acids. Written as DNA, the CDR3 is TGTGCCAGCAGTTACAGTACGTACACTGAAGCTTTCTTT. This sequence encodes CASSYSTYTEAFF.

This clonotype came up many times. The chain carries TRBV7-9 and TRBJ1-1, with 9 positions matching TRBD1. The CDR3 is made up of 16 amino acids. Unmatched junction bases numbered 8, after V lost 4 bases and J lost 2 bases. Per germline, CDR1 SEHNR and CDR2 FQNEAQ (reference sequence). CDR3 coding DNA: TGTGCCAGCAGCTCAGACAGGGGGAAGCTTAACACTGAAGCTTTCTTT. Its protein is CASSSDRGKLNTEAFF.

In its sample, this clonotype was seen a few times. The V and J genes are TRBV11-2 and TRBJ2-5, with TRBD2 matching 8 bases. CDR3 length: 14 amino acids. Per the germline V gene, CDR1 is SGHAT and CDR2 is FQNNGV. Losses at the gene ends were 1 base for V and 6 bases for J; bases not matched to a gene: 4. CDR3 in DNA: TGTGCCAGCAGCTTAGCCCCTAGCGGGCAGACCCAGTACTTC. This encodes CASSLAPSGQTQYF.

This clonotype occurred many times. The chain has TRBV7-2 and TRBJ1-4; possibly TRBD1 for D (5 bases). This CDR3 region has 14 residues. Per the germline V gene, CDR1 is SGHTA and CDR2 is FQGNSA. Trimming left V 2 bases short and J 8 bases short, with 12 bases between. CDR3 nucleotide sequence: TGTGCCAGCAGCTTAAGCCCAGGGATCGAAAAACTGTTTTTT. It is translated as CASSLSPGIEKLFF.

The V call is TRBV27, the J call TRBJ1-5; 9 bases line up with TRBD1. V lost 4 bases to trimming and J lost 0 bases; unmatched junction nucleotides: 1. CDR3 length equals 15 residues. CDR1 and CDR2 (germline): MNHEY, SMNVEV (reference sequence). In DNA form, the CDR3 reads TGTGCCAGCAGTTCGACAGGGGGTAGCAATCAGCCCCAGCATTTT. This codes for CASSSTGGSNQPQHF.

In its sample, this clonotype was seen many times. The chain has TRBV7-2 and TRBJ1-6; D unresolved. Germline CDR1 and CDR2: SGHTA and FQGNSA. V shed 1 base and J shed 8 bases, with 27 bases lying between them. The CDR3 totals 20 residues. CDR3 sequence: CASSLGGRIIHFPGDSPLHF. The CDR3 DNA follows: TGTGCCAGCAGCTTAGGCGGTCGTATAATCCACTTCCCCGGGGATTCACCCCTCCACTTT.

This clonotype was found a few times. The V gene is TRBV10-3, the J gene TRBJ1-3, with D possibly matching TRBD1 (5 bases). Germline V CDR1 and CDR2: ENHRY, SYGVKD. The V and J ends lost 6 bases and 3 bases respectively, with 15 bases between them. The CDR3 totals 15 residues. CDR3 region: CAIRLTGLSGNTIYF. In DNA form, the CDR3 reads TGTGCCATCAGGCTAACAGGCTTAAGTGGAAACACCATATATTTT.

In this sample, this clonotype turned up a few times. CDR3 sequence: CASSYGQDSNQPQHF. Here the CDR3 DNA reads TGTGCCAGCAGCTATGGACAGGACAGCAATCAGCCCCAGCATTTT. J is TRBJ1-5 and V is TRBV6-2 or TRBV6-3, with TRBD1 matching over 7 bases. J lost 1 base, V lost 6 bases, and 6 bases had no gene match. The CDR3 runs to 15 residues. CDR1 and CDR2 (germline): MNHEY, SVGEGT.

The chain recombines TRBV7-4 with TRBJ2-1; 11 bases are shared with TRBD2. Germline trimming cut 5 bases from V and 10 bases from J; bases unmatched to any gene: 7. Germline V gene data show CDR1 as SGHVT and CDR2 as SQSDAQ. The CDR3 is 14 amino acids. The DNA of the CDR3 is TGTGCCAGCAGCCTTAGCGGGGGGGCCGTCGAGCAGTTCTTC. Its translation: CASSLSGGAVEQFF.

The chain uses TRBV20-1 and TRBJ1-1; D is unresolved. The length of the CDR3 is 11 residues. Germline V gene lookup returns CDR1 DFQATT and CDR2 SNEGSKA (reference sequence). V lost 7 bases and J lost 4, with 10 bases in between. The CDR3 sequence: CSGRIGTEAFF. For the CDR3, the DNA is TGCAGTGGGAGAATCGGCACTGAAGCTTTCTTT.

The chain couples TRBV12-3 or TRBV12-4 to TRBJ1-5; D unclear. The CDR3 totals 16 residues. The V and J ends lost 3 bases and 3 bases respectively, with 15 bases between them. The CDR3 sequence is CASSFPTREANQPQHF. As DNA, the CDR3 is TGTGCCAGCAGTTTTCCCACCCGCGAGGCCAATCAGCCCCAGCATTTT.

This clonotype was counted at least ten times. The chain recombines TRBV7-2 with TRBJ1-6; tentative D call: TRBD1 (6 bases). Per the germline V gene, CDR1 is SGHTA and CDR2 is FQGNSA. The CDR3 has 18 residues. Trimming took 8 bases from V and 0 from J, leaving 20 bases between them. CDR3 nucleotides: TGTGCCAGCTCTATGGACAGCCAGCTGAGCTCCTATAATTCACCCCTCCACTTT. Translated, it gives CASSMDSQLSSYNSPLHF. Based on the CDR3 plus reference TRBV7-2 and TRBJ1-6, the full variable domain is GAGVSQSPSNKVTEKGKDVELRCDPISGHTALYWYRQSLGQGLEFLIYFQGNSAPDKSGLPSDRFSAERTGGSVSTLTIQRTQQEDSAVYLCASSMDSQLSSYNSPLHFGNGTRLTVT.

This clonotype was recorded once. A much larger clone differs by one base, so this may be a read error. J is TRBJ2-5 and V is TRBV9; D is perhaps TRBD1 (5 bases). CDR3 size: 13 residues. The V end lost 0 bases, the J end lost 3 bases, and 6 bases lay between the germline ends. Germline CDR1 and CDR2: SGDLS and YYNGEE. This CDR3 reads CASSVGQKETQYF. The CDR3 DNA reads as TGTGCCAGCAGCGTAGGACAGAAAGAGACCCAGTACTTC.

Only a few counts were recorded for this clonotype. This chain uses TRBV7-9 with TRBJ1-1; TRBD1 aligns across 8 bases. Germline trimming cut 2 bases from V and 2 bases from J; bases unmatched to any gene: 4. The CDR3 is 15 residues long. Germline V CDR1 and CDR2: SEHNR, FQNEAQ (reference sequence). The DNA for the CDR3 is TGTGCCAGCAGCTTACTCCAGGGGGCCAACACTGAAGCTTTCTTT. This codes for CASSLLQGANTEAFF.

This clonotype has ten or more counts. The rearrangement uses TRBV7-6 and TRBJ1-1; 10 nucleotides line up with TRBD1. The CDR3 has 15 amino acids. Germline values: CDR1 SGHVS, CDR2 FNYEAQ. Trimming removed 2 bases from V and 2 bases from J; junction bases left unmatched: 2. The CDR3 protein is CASSLRTGGNTEAFF. Written as DNA, the CDR3 is TGTGCCAGCAGCTTAAGGACAGGGGGAAACACTGAAGCTTTCTTT. The full variable domain, its missing parts supplied by reference TRBV7-6 and TRBJ1-1, is GAGVSQSPRYKVTKRGQDVALRCDPISGHVSLYWYRQALGQGPEFLTYFNYEAQQDKSGLPNDRFSAERPEGSISTLTIQRTEQRDSAMYRCASSLRTGGNTEAFFGQGTRLTVV.

This clonotype was counted only a few times. The J gene is TRBJ2-7, the V gene TRBV20-1; 7 bases line up with TRBD1. The trim removed 3 bases at V and 3 bases at J, leaving 5 bases unmatched. CDR1 and CDR2 (germline): DFQATT, SNEGSKA (reference sequence). This CDR3 has 13 residues. Here the CDR3 DNA reads TGCAGTGCTAGCCGGGACAGAGGCTACGAGCAGTACTTC. It is translated as CSASRDRGYEQYF.

This clonotype was picked up a small number of times. The J gene is TRBJ1-6, the V gene TRBV4-2; a possible D gene is TRBD1 (5 bases). This CDR3 has 15 residues. Germline V CDR1 and CDR2: LGHNA, YNFKEQ. Between the trimmed V and J ends, which lost 4 bases and 7 bases, there was a span of 14 bases. For the CDR3, the DNA is TGTGCCAGCAGCCGCGGGACGGAAATCAATTCACCCCTCCACTTT. Protein: CASSRGTEINSPLHF.

This clonotype appeared once. The chain carries TRBV5-6 and TRBJ2-5; 10 bases match TRBD1. V dropped 0 bases and J dropped 5; count of bases not matched to a gene: 7. Germline V gene sequence: CDR1 SGHDT, CDR2 YYEEEE. The CDR3 extends over 16 amino acids. CDR3 DNA sequence: TGTGCCAGCAGCTTGGCCGGGACAGGGGCCGGCGAGACCCAGTACTTC. Residues: CASSLAGTGAGETQYF.

The gene calls are TRBV6-1 and TRBJ2-4; D uncertain. V lost 5 bases to trimming and J lost 4 bases, with 9 bases between them. Looked up from germline, CDR1 is MNHNS and CDR2 is SASEGT. This CDR3 has 13 amino acids. For the CDR3, the DNA is TGTGCCAGCAGTCCGACTCCGAAAAACATTCAGTACTTC. It yields the protein CASSPTPKNIQYF.

The rearrangement links TRBV2 to TRBJ2-1; 7 nucleotides line up with TRBD2. Germline V gene data show CDR1 as SNHLY and CDR2 as FYNNEI. CDR3 length: 12 residues. After removal of 6 bases from V and 10 bases from J, the junction contained 6 bases not matched to a gene. This chain's CDR3 is CASSSKRGEQFF. The CDR3 DNA sequence: TGTGCCAGCAGCTCCAAGCGGGGAGAGCAGTTCTTC. Drawing the rest from reference TRBV2 and TRBJ2-1, the complete variable domain is EPEVTQTPSHQVTQMGQEVILRCVPISNHLYFYWYRQILGQKVEFLVSFYNNEISEKSEIFDDQFSVERPDGSNFTLKIRSTKLEDSAMYFCASSSKRGEQFFGPGTRLTVL.

The gene calls are TRBV27 and TRBJ2-1, with 9 bases identical to TRBD2. Germline V gene data show CDR1 as MNHEY and CDR2 as SMNVEV (reference sequence). V shed 5 bases and J 8 bases; nucleotides not matched to a gene: 7. This CDR3 contains 14 residues. The CDR3 nucleotides are TGTGCCAGCAGTGGGCGGGGGGGATTAGATGAGCAGTTCTTC. Translated: CASSGRGGLDEQFF.

The genes are TRBV7-3 and TRBJ1-2, with 7 bases lining up with TRBD1. The CDR3 consists of 12 residues. The V gene's germline CDR1 is SGHTA and CDR2 FQGTGA. The ends lost 4 bases at V and 8 bases at J; junction bases unmatched: 4. CDR3 nucleotide sequence: TGTGCCAGCAGCTCAGGGACAGAAGGCTACACCTTC. This sequence encodes CASSSGTEGYTF. The entire variable domain, with the rest obtained from reference TRBV7-3 and TRBJ1-2, is as follows: GAGVSQTPSNKVTEKGKYVELRCDPISGHTALYWYRQSLGQGPEFLIYFQGTGAADDSGLPNDRFFAVRPEGSVSTLKIQRTERGDSAVYLCASSSGTEGYTFGSGTRLTVV.

With regard to this clonotype: A read error may account for a junction end that differs from germline. The chain uses TRBV5-4 and TRBJ2-7, with D perhaps TRBD2 (7 bases). The CDR3 runs to 11 residues. Germline assignment: CDR1 SGHNT and CDR2 YYREEE (reference sequence). The CDR3 sequence is CVSSLGGPQYF. CDR3 nucleotide sequence: TGTGTCAGCAGCTTGGGGGGGCCGCAGTACTTC.